The 25 T cell receptor beta chains given below trace back to one sample, sequenced in a study of blood T cell repertoires in COVID-19. Method: immunoSEQ multiplex PCR; TCRdb's copy keeps in-frame clones and lacks some. There are a few hundred thousand clones in the sample; approximately 88% occur only once, and around 1.3% lies in the top ten. Source material: peripheral blood. These receptors all come from a man aged 40-50 years with acute or convalescent COVID-19.

V and J are TRBV3-1 (or the pseudogene TRBV3-2) and TRBJ2-7, with D maybe TRBD2 (6 bases). CDR3 size: 15 residues. Germline loops: CDR1 LGHDT, CDR2 YNNKEL (reference sequence). Trimming pared 4 bases from V and 6 bases from J, leaving 19 bases between. The CDR3 region is CASSPRELDRSEQYF. Written as DNA, the CDR3 is TGTGCCAGCAGCCCCCGGGAGTTAGATAGGTCCGAGCAGTACTTC.

CDR3 in DNA: TGTGCCAGCAGCTTAATGAGACATTCAACCTCTGGAAACACCATATATTTT. This gives the protein CASSLMRHSTSGNTIYF. The chain couples TRBV7-8 to TRBJ1-3; D gene ambiguous. Trimming left V 2 bases short and J 0 bases short, with 14 bases between. The CDR3 runs 17 residues. Germline V lookup: CDR1 SGHVS, CDR2 FQNEAQ. The full variable domain, in which reference TRBV7-8 and TRBJ1-3 provide the parts outside the CDR3, is GAGVSQSPRYKVAKRGQDVALRCDPISGHVSLFWYQQALGQGPEFLTYFQNEAQLDKSGLPSDRFFAERPEGSVSTLKIQRTQQEDSAVYLCASSLMRHSTSGNTIYFGEGSWLTVV.

This clone was seen a handful of times. V and J are TRBV19 and TRBJ1-1, with D tentatively TRBD1 (5 bases). Trimming shortened V by 0 bases and J by 5 bases, and 10 bases separated the two germline ends. Germline assignment: CDR1 LNHDA and CDR2 SQIVND (reference sequence). This CDR3 is 14 amino acids long. CDR3 sequence (DNA): TGTGCCAGTAGTATAGACAGGGTGGGAACTGAAGCTTTCTTT. The encoded protein is CASSIDRVGTEAFF.

The chain is built from TRBV10-3 and TRBJ2-7; 7 nucleotides align to TRBD1. The V and J ends lost 2 bases and 3 bases, in that order; junction bases with no gene match: 7. Germline V gene sequence: CDR1 ENHRY, CDR2 SYGVKD. The CDR3 length is 15 residues. In nucleotides, the CDR3 is TGTGCCATCAGTGAGCCGGACAGGACCTTCTACGAGCAGTACTTC. It codes for CAISEPDRTFYEQYF.

V gene TRBV6-6 combines with J gene TRBJ2-7, with 7 bases lining up with TRBD2. Germline trimming cut 6 bases from V and 5 bases from J; bases unmatched to any gene: 10. Germline CDR1 reads MNHNY; CDR2 reads SVGAGI (reference sequence). The CDR3 runs 14 residues. The CDR3 loop reads CASRVPGLVDEQYF. As DNA, the CDR3 is TGTGCCAGCAGAGTTCCAGGACTAGTGGACGAGCAGTACTTC.

The chain has TRBV6-5 and TRBJ2-2; TRBD1 is a possible D gene (5 bases). V was cut by 0 bases and J by 5 bases, with 7 bases left in between. The CDR3 length is 14 residues. Germline CDR1 is MNHEY and CDR2 is SVGAGI. The CDR3 is CASSYSTDTGELFF. The CDR3 nucleotides are TGTGCCAGCAGTTACTCGACAGATACCGGGGAGCTGTTTTTT.

The chain recombines TRBV6-1 with TRBJ2-2, with a tentative D call TRBD1 (6 bases). CDR1 is MNHNS, CDR2 SASEGT, per germline. V gave up 4 bases and J gave up 1 base, with 19 bases separating them. The CDR3 spans 18 residues. CDR3 DNA: TGTGCCAGCAGTGCTACCTCAGGGGCCTCTTTGAACACCGGGGAGCTGTTTTTT. Its protein is CASSATSGASLNTGELFF.

This clone was seen only a few times. The chain has TRBV7-6 and TRBJ2-5, with 12 bases lining up with TRBD1. In germline, CDR1 is SGHVS, CDR2 FNYEAQ. The CDR3 is 17 residues long. The trim removed 4 bases at V and 5 bases at J, leaving 11 bases unmatched. CDR3 loop: CASSSAGTGGAWETQYF. In DNA form, the CDR3 reads TGTGCCAGCAGCTCCGCCGGGACAGGGGGCGCATGGGAGACCCAGTACTTC.

This sequence joins TRBV10-3 and TRBJ1-5; TRBD1 aligns across 8 bases. Trimming at V came to 3 bases and at J to 6 bases, leaving 13 bases not matched to a gene. CDR1 ENHRY and CDR2 SYGVKD come from the germline V gene. The CDR3 loop spans 17 amino acids. CDR3 loop: CAISDHAGTGSTQPQHF. CDR3 coding DNA: TGTGCCATCAGTGACCACGCCGGGACAGGATCCACTCAGCCCCAGCATTTT.

This chain uses TRBV19 with TRBJ1-5; D is uncertain. Deletions cut 4 bases from V and 0 bases from J, with 10 bases between. The CDR3 is made up of 15 amino acids. The germline V gene encodes CDR1 LNHDA and CDR2 SQIVND (reference sequence). The CDR3 loop reads CASSKRIYSNQPQHF. The CDR3, as DNA: TGTGCCAGTAGTAAGAGGATCTATAGCAATCAGCCCCAGCATTTT.

Here the CDR3 DNA reads TGTGCCAGTAACCAGGGGTACTCCTATAATTCACCCCTCCACTTT. Protein product: CASNQGYSYNSPLHF. The V and J genes are TRBV19 and TRBJ1-6; tentatively, D is TRBD1 (6 bases). Germline-derived CDR1 and CDR2 are LNHDA and SQIVND (reference sequence). The CDR3 contains 15 residues. Trimming left V 7 bases short and J 0 bases short, with 10 bases between.

V is TRBV9 and J is TRBJ2-5, with TRBD2 matching over 7 bases. The CDR3 length is 14 residues. The trim removed 4 bases at V and 5 bases at J, leaving 8 bases unmatched. From germline, CDR1 is SGDLS and CDR2 YYNGEE. CDR3 nucleotides: TGTGCCAGCAGCCCTACGGGGGGATGGGAGACCCAGTACTTC. Translated: CASSPTGGWETQYF.

This CDR3 is CASSQENPARGLGSYNEQFF. The DNA for the CDR3 is TGCGCCAGCAGCCAAGAAAACCCTGCTCGCGGTTTGGGCTCCTACAATGAGCAGTTCTTC. The chain carries TRBV4-1 and TRBJ2-1; D remains unclear. This CDR3 has 20 residues. Trimming left V 0 bases short and J 0 bases short, with 21 bases between. Germline V gene lookup returns CDR1 MGHRA and CDR2 YSYEKL.

This rearrangement joins TRBV7-9 to TRBJ2-5; 14 bases map to TRBD2. Losses at the gene ends were 5 bases for V and 4 bases for J; bases not matched to a gene: 9. Per the germline V gene, CDR1 is SEHNR and CDR2 is FQNEAQ (reference sequence). The CDR3 contains 17 residues. In DNA form, the CDR3 reads TGTGCCAGCAGCCCCGGACTAGCGGGGGGCGAGGGAGAGACCCAGTACTTC. Translated, it gives CASSPGLAGGEGETQYF.

V gene TRBV3-1 (or the pseudogene TRBV3-2) combines with J gene TRBJ2-7; a weak D match, TRBD1 (5 bases). CDR1 LGHDT and CDR2 YNNKEL come from the germline V gene (reference sequence). The length of the CDR3 is 14 residues. The germline V and J ends were trimmed by 1 base and 2 bases, with 9 bases remaining between them. The CDR3 DNA follows: TGTGCCAGCAGCCAAGTCGACAGAGCCTACGAGCAGTACTTC. Its translation is CASSQVDRAYEQYF.

The chain links TRBV6-2 or TRBV6-3 to TRBJ2-3; 9 positions match TRBD1. J was trimmed by 2 bases and V by 2 bases; bases with no gene match: 8. The CDR3 is made up of 17 amino acids. Germline lookup yields CDR1 MNHEY and CDR2 SVGEGT. The CDR3 spells CASSYGPGQGITDTQYF. The CDR3 coding sequence is TGTGCCAGCAGTTACGGACCGGGACAGGGAATCACAGATACGCAGTATTTT.

The chain has TRBV10-3 and TRBJ2-5; 9 bases line up with TRBD1. V shed 2 bases and J 3 bases; nucleotides not matched to a gene: 1. CDR1 is ENHRY, CDR2 SYGVKD, per germline. CDR3 length equals 14 residues. In nucleotides, the CDR3 is TGTGCCATCAGTGAGACAGGGGGCGAAGAGACCCAGTACTTC. This sequence encodes CAISETGGEETQYF.

The genes are TRBV9 and TRBJ2-7; 7 bases map to TRBD1. V shed 3 bases and J 6 bases; nucleotides not matched to a gene: 15. Per the germline V gene, CDR1 is SGDLS and CDR2 is YYNGEE. The CDR3 sequence is 16 residues long. The CDR3 loop reads CASSDLTGKGAAEQYF. The CDR3 DNA is TGTGCCAGCAGCGACCTCACAGGGAAGGGGGCGGCCGAGCAGTACTTC.

This chain links TRBV27 with TRBJ2-7, with D unresolved. V was trimmed by 4 bases and J by 2 bases, leaving 9 bases between them. The CDR3 is 13 amino acids. From germline, CDR1 is MNHEY and CDR2 SMNVEV (reference sequence). The CDR3 reads CASSSLGAYEQYF. The CDR3 bases are TGTGCCAGCAGTTCCCTCGGAGCCTACGAGCAGTACTTC.

The rearrangement joins TRBV27 to TRBJ2-3, with a possible D match to TRBD1 (5 bases). The CDR3 has 13 amino acids. V was trimmed by 3 bases and J by 5 bases, leaving 9 bases between them. Germline-derived CDR1 and CDR2 are MNHEY and SMNVEV (reference sequence). The CDR3, as DNA: TGTGCCAGCAGTTTCCAGGGTGGAGATACGCAGTATTTT. Translation: CASSFQGGDTQYF.

This chain uses TRBV5-1 with TRBJ1-1; D remains ambiguous. The V end was cut by 1 base, the J end by 4 bases, with 11 bases between. From germline, CDR1 is SGHRS and CDR2 YFSETQ. This CDR3 has 14 residues. The CDR3 loop reads CASSLRAGLTEAFF. The CDR3 nucleotides read TGCGCCAGCAGCTTGAGGGCGGGCCTCACTGAAGCTTTCTTT.

This clone has only one observation. The chain recombines TRBV5-6 with TRBJ1-5; TRBD1 matches at 8 bases. V lost 4 bases, J lost 1 base, and 7 bases stayed unmatched. The CDR3 is 16 residues long. CDR1 SGHDT and CDR2 YYEEEE come from the germline V gene. CDR3 DNA: TGTGCCAGCAGCAGCCTGACAGGGGAAAGCAATCAGCCCCAGCATTTT. Residues: CASSSLTGESNQPQHF.

This rearrangement joins TRBV18 to TRBJ2-1, with a possible D match to TRBD2 (5 bases). V was cut by 3 bases and J by 4 bases, with 10 bases left in between. In germline, CDR1 is KGHSH, CDR2 LQKENI. The CDR3 spans 14 residues. The CDR3 bases are TGTGCCAGCTCACCGGGGAGTTTGTACAATGAGCAGTTCTTC. Encoded protein: CASSPGSLYNEQFF.

This chain links TRBV29-1 with TRBJ1-5, with D uncertain. This CDR3 has 15 residues. V was cut by 0 bases and J by 11 bases, with 20 bases left in between. Germline V gene sequence: CDR1 SQVTM, CDR2 ANQGSEA. The CDR3 DNA sequence: TGCAGCGTTGAAGATAACAGAGAGAGAGGGAAGACCCAGCATTTT. It specifies CSVEDNRERGKTQHF.

This clone was detected once. The V gene is TRBV6-1, the J gene TRBJ2-1, with TRBD1 as a possible D gene (5 bases). This CDR3 is built from 14 residues. V lost 2 bases to trimming and J lost 8 bases, with 13 bases between them. CDR1 and CDR2 from the germline V gene are MNHNS and SASEGT. CDR3 loop: CASSEQTGHYEQFF. CDR3 DNA sequence: TGTGCCAGCAGTGAACAAACAGGTCATTATGAGCAGTTCTTC.